The sequence of this T cell receptor (beta chain) was determined in a study of blood T cell repertoires in COVID-19. About the study: Acute-phase and convalescent COVID-19 samples originated in the United States, Italy and Spain. T cells, B-cell-depleted T cells, or PBMCs supplied cDNA or gDNA.

In the original analysis: Reference gene primer amplification yielded estimated nucleated cell counts. Produced via immunoSEQ multiplex PCR; TCRdb's table is partial and in-frame only. V and J calls and clone size are given by that table; D and trimming were obtained from the DNA. In the table there are about 190,000 clones, 80% of which are singletons. This CDR3 spans 14 amino acids. Germline V CDR1 and CDR2: MNHEY, SVGAGI. The V and J ends lost 0 bases and 6 bases respectively, with 11 bases between them. The receptor comes from a man aged 60 to 69 with acute or convalescent COVID-19. This rearrangement joins TRBV6-5 to TRBJ1-2; D gene uncertain. The sequenced sample was peripheral blood. CDR3 residues: CASSYSEGRNGYTF. CDR3 DNA sequence: TGTGCCAGCAGTTACTCGGAGGGCAGGAATGGCTACACCTTC.